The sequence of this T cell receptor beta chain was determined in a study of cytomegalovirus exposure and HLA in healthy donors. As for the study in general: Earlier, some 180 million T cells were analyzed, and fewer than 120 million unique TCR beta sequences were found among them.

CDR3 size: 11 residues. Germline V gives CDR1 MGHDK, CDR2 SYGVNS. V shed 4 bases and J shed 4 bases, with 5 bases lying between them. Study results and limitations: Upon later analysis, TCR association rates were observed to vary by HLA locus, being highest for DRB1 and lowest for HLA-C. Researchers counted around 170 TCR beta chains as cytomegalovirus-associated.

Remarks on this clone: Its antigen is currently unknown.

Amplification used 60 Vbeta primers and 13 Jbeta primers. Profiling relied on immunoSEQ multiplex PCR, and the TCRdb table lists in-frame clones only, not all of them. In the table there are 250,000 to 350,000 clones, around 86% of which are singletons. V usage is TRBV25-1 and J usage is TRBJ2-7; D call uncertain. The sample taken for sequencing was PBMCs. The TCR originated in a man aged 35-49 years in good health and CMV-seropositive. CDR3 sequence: CASSGRYEQYF. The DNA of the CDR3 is TGTGCCAGCAGTGGCAGATACGAGCAGTACTTC.